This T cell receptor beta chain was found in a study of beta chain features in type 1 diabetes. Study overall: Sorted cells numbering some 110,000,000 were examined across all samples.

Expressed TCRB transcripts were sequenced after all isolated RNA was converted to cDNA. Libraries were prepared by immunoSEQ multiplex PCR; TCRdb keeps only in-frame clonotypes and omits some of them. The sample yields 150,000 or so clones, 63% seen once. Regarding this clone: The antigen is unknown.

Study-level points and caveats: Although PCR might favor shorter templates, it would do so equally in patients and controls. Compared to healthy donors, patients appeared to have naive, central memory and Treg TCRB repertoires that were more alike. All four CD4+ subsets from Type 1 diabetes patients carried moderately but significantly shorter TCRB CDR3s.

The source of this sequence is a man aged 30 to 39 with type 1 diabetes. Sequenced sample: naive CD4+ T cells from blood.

In DNA, the CDR3 is TGCAGCGTCGGACACTTTAAAGGGACAGATACGCAGTATTTT. Amino acid sequence: CSVGHFKGTDTQYF. The rearrangement links TRBV29-1 to TRBJ2-3; weak D call: TRBD1 (5 bases). Germline V lookup: CDR1 SQVTM, CDR2 ANQGSEA. V was trimmed by 6 bases and J by 3 bases, leaving 16 bases between them. The CDR3 runs to 14 residues.